This TCR beta chain was observed in a study of Ad26.COV2.S vaccination and SARS-CoV-2 variants. As for treatment: some 20 received Ad26.COV2.S at low or high dose, single or two shots; five or six received placebo; per-sample allocation not given. Specimen acquisition occurred on day 63 following the initial vaccine or placebo injection. Only one count was recorded for this clone. TCRdb's copy holds only in-frame clones and misses some; the assay was immunoSEQ multiplex PCR. The sample gives hundreds of thousands of clones, 88% of which show up once; about 6.4% is in the top ten. The TCR comes from a person aged 18-60 years who received the Ad26.COV2.S COVID-19 vaccine or a placebo. Material: peripheral blood, obtained in a trial of Ad26.COV2.S vaccine versus placebo.

For the CDR3, the DNA is TGTGCCAGCAGCTTAGAGGTGAACACTGAAGCTTTCTTT. It is translated as CASSLEVNTEAFF. The V and J genes are TRBV7-8 and TRBJ1-1; D unresolved. CDR1 and CDR2 from the germline V gene are SGHVS and FQNEAQ. The CDR3 is 13 amino acids. V was trimmed by 1 base and J by 0 bases, leaving 3 bases between them.